This record concerns one T cell receptor (beta chain) sequence. Data came from immunoSEQ multiplex PCR; TCRdb stores just in-frame clones and leaves some out. The data show approximately 260,000 clones, around 85% seen once. These data belong to a study of blood T cell repertoires in COVID-19. With 4 bases removed from V and 1 base from J, the gap between germline ends came to 10 bases. CDR3 size: 14 residues. Per the germline V gene, CDR1 is MRHNA and CDR2 is SNTAGT. The sequencing input was peripheral blood. The sequence was collected from a woman over 75 with acute or convalescent COVID-19. V and J are TRBV6-4 and TRBJ1-1; perhaps TRBD1 as D (6 bases). CDR3 DNA: TGTGCCAGCAGTGGTACAGGGTGGAACACTGAAGCTTTCTTT. It encodes CASSGTGWNTEAFF.